This T cell receptor (beta chain) is drawn from a study of T cells in Graves' hyperthyroidism and ophthalmopathy. The wider study: Before any treatment, at initial diagnosis, peripheral blood was collected.

This clonotype occurred many times. What it binds is not known. Overall study results and limits: Separation of ophthalmopathy from stable hyperthyroidism was achieved by a 13 V-J model. Most expanded thyroid clonotypes above 0.001 recurred in blood.

Amplification yielded TCR beta CDR3 regions, with RNA transcripts as the source. First-round RT-PCR targeting the TCR CDR3 was performed with the HTBI primer set. TCRdb independently ran MiXCR on the multiplex PCR reads; one entry per CDR3 protein. The sample includes 300,000 to 350,000 distinct CDR3 sequences, about a sixth of them seen just once. Lactation, pregnancy, other autoimmune disease or uncontrolled infection led to exclusion of patients. From germline, CDR1 is SGHRS and CDR2 YFSETQ. V gave up 2 bases and J gave up 6 bases; unmatched junction bases: 8. The CDR3 sequence is 15 residues long.

Sequenced material: blood. The clonotype was recovered from a woman in her thirties or forties with Graves' ophthalmopathy. The rearrangement uses TRBV5-1 and TRBJ2-7, with 10 bases matching TRBD1. This CDR3 is CASSFGTGVVAEQYF. CDR3 nucleotide sequence: TGCGCCAGCAGCTTCGGGACAGGGGTTGTCGCCGAGCAGTACTTC.